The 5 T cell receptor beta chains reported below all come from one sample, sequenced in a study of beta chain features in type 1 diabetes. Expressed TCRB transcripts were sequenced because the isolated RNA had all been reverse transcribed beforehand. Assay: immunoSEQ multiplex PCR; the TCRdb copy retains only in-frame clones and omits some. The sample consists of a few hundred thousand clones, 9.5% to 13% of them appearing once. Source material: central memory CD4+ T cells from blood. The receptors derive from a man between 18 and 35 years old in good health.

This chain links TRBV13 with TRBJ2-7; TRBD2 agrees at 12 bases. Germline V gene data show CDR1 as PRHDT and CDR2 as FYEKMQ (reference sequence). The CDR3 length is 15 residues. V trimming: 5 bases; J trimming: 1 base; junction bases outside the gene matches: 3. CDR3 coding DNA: TGTGCCAGCAGCATAACTAGCGGGAGGTCCTACGAGCAGTACTTC. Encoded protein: CASSITSGRSYEQYF.

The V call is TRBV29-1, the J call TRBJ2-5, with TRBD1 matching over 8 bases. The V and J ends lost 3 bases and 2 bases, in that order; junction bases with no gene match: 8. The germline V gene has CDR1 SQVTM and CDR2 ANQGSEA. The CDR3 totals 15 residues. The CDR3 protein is CSVEKQGAYQETQYF. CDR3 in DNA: TGCAGCGTTGAGAAGCAGGGGGCTTATCAAGAGACCCAGTACTTC.

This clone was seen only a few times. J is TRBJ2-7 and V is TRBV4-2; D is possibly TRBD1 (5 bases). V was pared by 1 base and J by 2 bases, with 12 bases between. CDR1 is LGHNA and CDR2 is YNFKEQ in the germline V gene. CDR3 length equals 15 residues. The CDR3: CASSQAAGRPYEQYF. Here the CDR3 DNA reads TGTGCCAGCAGCCAAGCGGCAGGGCGCCCCTACGAGCAGTACTTC.

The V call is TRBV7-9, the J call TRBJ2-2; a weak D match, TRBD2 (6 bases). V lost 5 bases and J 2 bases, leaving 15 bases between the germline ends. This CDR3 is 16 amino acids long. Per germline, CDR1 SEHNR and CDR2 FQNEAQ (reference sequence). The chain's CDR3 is CASSLQLGGNTGELFF. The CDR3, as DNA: TGTGCCAGCAGCCTCCAGCTGGGAGGAAACACCGGGGAGCTGTTTTTT.

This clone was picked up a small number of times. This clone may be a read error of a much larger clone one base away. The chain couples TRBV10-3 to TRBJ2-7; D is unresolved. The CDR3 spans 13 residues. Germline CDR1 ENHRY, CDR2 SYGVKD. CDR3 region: CAIREQVSAALSF. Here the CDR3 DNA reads TGTGCCATCAGAGAGCAGGTTTCGGCGGCCCTTTCCTTC.